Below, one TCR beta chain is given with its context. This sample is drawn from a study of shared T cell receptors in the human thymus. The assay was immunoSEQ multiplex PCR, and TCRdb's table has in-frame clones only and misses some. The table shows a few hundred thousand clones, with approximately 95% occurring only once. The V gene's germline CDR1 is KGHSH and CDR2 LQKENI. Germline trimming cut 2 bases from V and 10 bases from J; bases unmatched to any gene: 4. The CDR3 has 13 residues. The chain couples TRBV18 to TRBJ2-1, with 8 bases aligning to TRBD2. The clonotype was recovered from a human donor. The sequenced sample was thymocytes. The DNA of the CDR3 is TGTGCCAGCTCACCAAACCGGGAGGGGGAGCAGTTCTTC. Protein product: CASSPNREGEQFF.